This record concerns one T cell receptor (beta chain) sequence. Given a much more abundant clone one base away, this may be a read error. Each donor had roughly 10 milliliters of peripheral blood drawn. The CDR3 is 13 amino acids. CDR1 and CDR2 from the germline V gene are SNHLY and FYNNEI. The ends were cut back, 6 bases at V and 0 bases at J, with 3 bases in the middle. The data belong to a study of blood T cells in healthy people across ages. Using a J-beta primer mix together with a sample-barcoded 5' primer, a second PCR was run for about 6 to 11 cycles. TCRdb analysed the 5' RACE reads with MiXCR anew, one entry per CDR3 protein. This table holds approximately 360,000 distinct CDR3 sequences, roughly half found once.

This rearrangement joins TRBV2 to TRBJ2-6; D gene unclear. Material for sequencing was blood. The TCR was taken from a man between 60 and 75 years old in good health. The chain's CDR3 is CASRASGANVLTF. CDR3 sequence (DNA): TGTGCCAGCAGGGCCTCTGGGGCCAACGTCCTGACTTTC. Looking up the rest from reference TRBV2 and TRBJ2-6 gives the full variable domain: EPEVTQTPSHQVTQMGQEVILRCVPISNHLYFYWYRQILGQKVEFLVSFYNNEISEKSEIFDDQFSVERPDGSNFTLKIRSTKLEDSAMYFCASRASGANVLTFGAGSRLTVL.